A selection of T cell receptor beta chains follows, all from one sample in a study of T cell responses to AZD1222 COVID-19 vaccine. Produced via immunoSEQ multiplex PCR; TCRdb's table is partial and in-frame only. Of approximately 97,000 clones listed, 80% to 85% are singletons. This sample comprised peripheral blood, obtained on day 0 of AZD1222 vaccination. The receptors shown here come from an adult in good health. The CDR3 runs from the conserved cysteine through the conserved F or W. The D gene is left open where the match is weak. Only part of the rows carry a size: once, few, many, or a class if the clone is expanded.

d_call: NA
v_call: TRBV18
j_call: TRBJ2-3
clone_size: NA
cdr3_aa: CASSSGTDTQYF
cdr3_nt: TGTGCCAGCTCATCCGGCACAGATACGCAGTATTTT

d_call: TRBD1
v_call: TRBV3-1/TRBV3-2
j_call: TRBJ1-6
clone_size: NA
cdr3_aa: CASSHRKTGVLNSPLHF
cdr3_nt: TGTGCCAGCAGCCACCGAAAGACAGGGGTCCTAAATTCACCCCTCCACTTT

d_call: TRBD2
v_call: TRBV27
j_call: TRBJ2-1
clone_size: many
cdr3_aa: CASSPTSGIYNEQFF
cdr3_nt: TGTGCCAGCTCCCCGACTAGCGGGATATATAATGAGCAGTTCTTC

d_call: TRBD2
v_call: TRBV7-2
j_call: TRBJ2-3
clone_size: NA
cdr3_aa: CASSLTGGPYGTQYF
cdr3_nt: TGTGCCAGCAGCTTAACGGGAGGGCCTTATGGTACGCAGTATTTT

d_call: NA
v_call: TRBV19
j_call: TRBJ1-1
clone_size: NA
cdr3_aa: CASTVTTRAMNTEAFF
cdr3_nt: TGTGCCAGTACGGTCACCACCAGGGCCATGAACACTGAAGCTTTCTTT

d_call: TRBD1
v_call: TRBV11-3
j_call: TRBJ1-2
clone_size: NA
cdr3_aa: CASSTRGRDYGYTF
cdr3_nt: TGTGCCAGCAGTACCAGGGGGCGCGACTATGGCTACACCTTC

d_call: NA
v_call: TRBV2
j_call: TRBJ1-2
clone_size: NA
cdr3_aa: CASSSSLSYTF
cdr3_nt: TGTGCCAGCAGTTCCAGCTTGAGCTACACCTTC

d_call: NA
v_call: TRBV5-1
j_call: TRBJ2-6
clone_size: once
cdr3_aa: CASMDTSGANVLTF
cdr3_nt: TGCGCCAGCATGGACACGTCTGGGGCCAACGTCCTGACTTTC

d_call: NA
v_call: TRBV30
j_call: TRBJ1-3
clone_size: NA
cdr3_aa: CAWSGVSGNTIYF
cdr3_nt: TGTGCCTGGAGTGGGGTATCTGGAAACACCATATATTTT

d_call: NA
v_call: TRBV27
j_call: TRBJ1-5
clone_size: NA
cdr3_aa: CASSALGVNQPQHF
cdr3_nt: TGTGCCAGCAGTGCGTTGGGAGTCAATCAGCCCCAGCATTTT

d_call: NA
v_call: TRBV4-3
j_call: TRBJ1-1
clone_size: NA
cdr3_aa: CASSQDQMGEAFF
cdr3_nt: TGCGCCAGCAGCCAAGACCAAATGGGTGAAGCTTTCTTT

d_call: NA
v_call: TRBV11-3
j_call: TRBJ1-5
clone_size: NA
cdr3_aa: CASSSQGNQPQHF
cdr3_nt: TGTGCCAGCAGCTCGCAGGGCAATCAGCCCCAGCATTTT

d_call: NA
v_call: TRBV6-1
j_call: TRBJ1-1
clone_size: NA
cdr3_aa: CASSAYGGQSGTEAFF
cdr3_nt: TGTGCCAGCAGTGCCTACGGGGGGCAGTCTGGCACTGAAGCTTTCTTT

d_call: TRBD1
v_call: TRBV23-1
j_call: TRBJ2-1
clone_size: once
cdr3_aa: CASSQGRDRSSYNEQFF
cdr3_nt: TGCGCCAGCAGTCAAGGAAGGGACAGGAGCTCCTACAATGAGCAGTTCTTC

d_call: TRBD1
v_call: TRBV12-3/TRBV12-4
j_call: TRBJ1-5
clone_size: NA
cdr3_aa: CASSMTGNQPQHF
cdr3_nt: TGTGCCAGCAGTATGACAGGGAATCAGCCCCAGCATTTT

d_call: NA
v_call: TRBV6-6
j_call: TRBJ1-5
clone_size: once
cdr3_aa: CASSSQGWNSNQPQHF
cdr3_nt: TGTGCCAGCAGTTCACAGGGCTGGAATAGCAATCAGCCCCAGCATTTT

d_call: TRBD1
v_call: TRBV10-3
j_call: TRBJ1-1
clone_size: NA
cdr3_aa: CAIGTGGDEAFF
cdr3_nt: TGTGCCATCGGAACAGGGGGCGATGAAGCTTTCTTT

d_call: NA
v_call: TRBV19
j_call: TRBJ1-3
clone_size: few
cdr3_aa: CASSMEIIGTHGNTIYF
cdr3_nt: TGTGCCAGTAGTATGGAGATAATCGGGACACACGGAAACACCATATATTTT

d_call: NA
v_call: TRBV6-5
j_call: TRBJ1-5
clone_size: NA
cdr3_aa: CASSYSTQRGEWPQHF
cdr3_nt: TGTGCCAGCAGTTACTCGACACAGAGGGGCGAGTGGCCCCAGCATTTT

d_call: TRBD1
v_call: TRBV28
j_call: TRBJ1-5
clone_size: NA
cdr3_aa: CASRYGTGRESNQPQHF
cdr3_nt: TGTGCCAGCAGATACGGGACAGGGCGAGAGAGCAATCAGCCCCAGCATTTT